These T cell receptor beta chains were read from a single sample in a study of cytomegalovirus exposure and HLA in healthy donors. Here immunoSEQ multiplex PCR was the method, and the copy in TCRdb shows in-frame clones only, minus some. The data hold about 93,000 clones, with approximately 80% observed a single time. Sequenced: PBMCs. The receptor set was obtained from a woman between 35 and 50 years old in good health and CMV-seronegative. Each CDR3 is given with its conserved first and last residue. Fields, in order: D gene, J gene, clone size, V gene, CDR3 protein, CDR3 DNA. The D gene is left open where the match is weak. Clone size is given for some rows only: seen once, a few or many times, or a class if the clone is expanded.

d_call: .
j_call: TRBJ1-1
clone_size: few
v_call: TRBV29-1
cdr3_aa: CSVEDVGNTEAFF
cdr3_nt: TGCAGCGTTGAAGATGTCGGGAACACTGAAGCTTTCTTT

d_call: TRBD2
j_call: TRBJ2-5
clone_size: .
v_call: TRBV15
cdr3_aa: CATSRGTSGSRLGETQYF
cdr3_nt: TGTGCCACCAGCAGAGGGACTAGCGGGAGTCGCTTGGGAGAGACCCAGTACTTC

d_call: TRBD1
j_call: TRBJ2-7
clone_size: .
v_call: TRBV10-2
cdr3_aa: CASLGTGSSYEQYF
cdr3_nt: TGCGCCAGCCTTGGGACAGGGAGCTCCTACGAGCAGTACTTC

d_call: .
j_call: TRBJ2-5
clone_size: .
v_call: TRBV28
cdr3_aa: CASSFRQGYQETQYF
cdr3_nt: TGTGCCAGCAGTTTTCGGCAGGGGTACCAAGAGACCCAGTACTTC

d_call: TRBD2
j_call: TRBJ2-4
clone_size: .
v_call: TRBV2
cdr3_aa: CASSELISGDKNIQYF
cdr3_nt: TGTGCCAGCAGTGAGCTTATTAGCGGGGACAAAAACATTCAGTACTTC

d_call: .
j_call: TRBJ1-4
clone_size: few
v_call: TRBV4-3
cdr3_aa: CASSQEEGHGEKLFF
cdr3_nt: TGCGCCAGCAGCCAAGAGGAGGGGCATGGGGAAAAACTGTTTTTT

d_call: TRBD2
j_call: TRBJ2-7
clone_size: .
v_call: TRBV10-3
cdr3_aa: CAISGIAGSYEQYF
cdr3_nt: TGTGCCATCAGCGGCATAGCGGGTTCCTACGAGCAGTACTTC

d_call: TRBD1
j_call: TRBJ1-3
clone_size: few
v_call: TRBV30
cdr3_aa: CAWSRGGSRNTIYF
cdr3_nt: TGTGCCTGGAGTAGAGGGGGCAGTCGAAACACCATATATTTT

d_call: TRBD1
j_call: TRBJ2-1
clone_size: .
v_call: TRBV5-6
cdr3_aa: CASRTGQASYNEQFF
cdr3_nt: TGTGCCAGCAGAACCGGACAGGCGTCCTACAATGAGCAGTTCTTC

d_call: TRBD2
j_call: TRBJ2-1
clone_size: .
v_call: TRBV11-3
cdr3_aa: CASSLGRLAGGSSYNEQFF
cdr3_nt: TGTGCCAGCAGCTTAGGCCGGCTAGCGGGAGGGAGCTCCTACAATGAGCAGTTCTTC

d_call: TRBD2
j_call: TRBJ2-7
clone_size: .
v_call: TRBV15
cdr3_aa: CATSRGLAGNGYEQYF
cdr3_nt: TGTGCCACCAGCAGAGGACTAGCGGGAAACGGCTACGAGCAGTACTTC

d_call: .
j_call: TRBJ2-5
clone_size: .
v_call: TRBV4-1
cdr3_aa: CASSQGGNGPLGETQYF
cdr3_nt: TGCGCCAGCAGCCAAGGGGGCAACGGTCCCCTGGGAGAGACCCAGTACTTC

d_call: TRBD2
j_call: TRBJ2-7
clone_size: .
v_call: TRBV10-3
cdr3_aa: CAISDTSVGSYEQYF
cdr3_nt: TGTGCCATCAGTGACACTAGCGTCGGGTCCTACGAGCAGTACTTC

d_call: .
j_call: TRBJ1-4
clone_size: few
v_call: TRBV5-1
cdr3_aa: CASSSISGTNEKLFF
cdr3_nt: TGCGCCAGCAGCTCAATCAGTGGCACTAATGAAAAACTGTTTTTT

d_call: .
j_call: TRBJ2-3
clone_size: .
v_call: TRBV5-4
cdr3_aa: CASSLAFQGRTDTQYF
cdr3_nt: TGTGCCAGCAGCTTGGCCTTTCAGGGCCGCACAGATACGCAGTATTTT

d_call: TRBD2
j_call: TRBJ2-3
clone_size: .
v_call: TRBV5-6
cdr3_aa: CASSLSGLARLTDTQYF
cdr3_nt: TGTGCCAGCAGCTTATCGGGACTAGCGCGTCTCACAGATACGCAGTATTTT

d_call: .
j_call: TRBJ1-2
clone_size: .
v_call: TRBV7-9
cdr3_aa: CASSLARTRKYGYTF
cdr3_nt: TGTGCCAGCAGCTTAGCAAGGACAAGGAAATATGGCTACACCTTC

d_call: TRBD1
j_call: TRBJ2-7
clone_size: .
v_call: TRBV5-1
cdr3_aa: CASSSRDRGYEQYF
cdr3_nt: TGCGCCAGCAGCTCACGGGACAGGGGCTACGAGCAGTACTTC

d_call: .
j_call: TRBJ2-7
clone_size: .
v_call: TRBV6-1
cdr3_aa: CASSERLGEQYF
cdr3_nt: TGTGCCAGCAGTGAAAGACTCGGCGAGCAGTACTTC

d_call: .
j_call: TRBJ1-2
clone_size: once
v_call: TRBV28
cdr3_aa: CASSTAQGIYGYTF
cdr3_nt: TGTGCCAGCAGCACCGCTCAGGGGATCTATGGCTACACCTTC

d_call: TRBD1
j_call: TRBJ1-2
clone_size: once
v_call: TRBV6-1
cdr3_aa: CASPTNRGWGDGYTF
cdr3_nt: TGTGCCAGCCCGACGAACAGGGGTTGGGGCGATGGCTACACCTTC

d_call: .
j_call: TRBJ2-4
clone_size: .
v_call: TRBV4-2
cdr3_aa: CASSQDVRGLAKNIQYF
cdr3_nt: TGTGCCAGCAGCCAAGATGTAAGGGGACTAGCCAAAAACATTCAGTACTTC

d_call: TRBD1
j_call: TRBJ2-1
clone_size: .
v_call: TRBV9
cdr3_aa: CASTESGTGANEQFF
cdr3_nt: TGTGCCAGCACCGAATCCGGGACAGGGGCAAATGAGCAGTTCTTC

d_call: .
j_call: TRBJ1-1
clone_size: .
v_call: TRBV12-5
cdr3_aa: CASGLEQPLYTEAFF
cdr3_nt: TGTGCTAGTGGTTTGGAACAGCCTTTGTACACTGAAGCTTTCTTT

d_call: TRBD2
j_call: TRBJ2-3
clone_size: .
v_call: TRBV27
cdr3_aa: CASIRAGATDTQYF
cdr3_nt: TGTGCCAGCATCAGAGCGGGAGCCACAGATACGCAGTATTTT

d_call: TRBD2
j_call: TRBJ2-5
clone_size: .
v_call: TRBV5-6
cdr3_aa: CASSLRAGGETQYF
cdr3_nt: TGTGCCAGCAGCTTGAGAGCGGGAGGGGAGACCCAGTACTTC

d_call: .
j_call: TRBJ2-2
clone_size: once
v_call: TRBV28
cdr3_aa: CASSLLGTANTGELFF
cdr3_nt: TGTGCCAGCAGTTTATTGGGGACTGCGAACACCGGGGAGCTGTTTTTT

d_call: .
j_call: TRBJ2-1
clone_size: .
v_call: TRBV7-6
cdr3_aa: CASSLVRGYNEQFF
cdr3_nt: TGTGCCAGCAGCTTAGTCCGGGGGTACAATGAGCAGTTCTTC

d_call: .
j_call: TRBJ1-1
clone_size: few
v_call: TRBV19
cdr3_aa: CASSFDRLTEAFF
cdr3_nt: TGTGCCAGTAGTTTTGACAGGCTCACTGAAGCTTTCTTT

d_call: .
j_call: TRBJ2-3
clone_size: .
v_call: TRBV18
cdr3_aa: CASSSIRGTDTQYF
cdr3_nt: TGTGCCAGCTCATCTATCAGGGGCACAGATACGCAGTATTTT

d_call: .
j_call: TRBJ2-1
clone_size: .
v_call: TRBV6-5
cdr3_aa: CASRGEFGHNEQFF
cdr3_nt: TGTGCCAGCCGGGGTGAATTCGGCCACAATGAGCAGTTCTTC

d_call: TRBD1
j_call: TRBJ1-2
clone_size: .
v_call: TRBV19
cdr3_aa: CASHTGLAGGIYGYTF
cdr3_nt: TGTGCCAGCCATACCGGCCTGGCAGGGGGCATCTATGGCTACACCTTC

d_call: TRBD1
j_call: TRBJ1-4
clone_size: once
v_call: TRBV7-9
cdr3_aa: CASSQKVQTGGEKLFF
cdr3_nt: TGTGCCAGCAGCCAGAAAGTACAGACAGGGGGTGAAAAACTGTTTTTT

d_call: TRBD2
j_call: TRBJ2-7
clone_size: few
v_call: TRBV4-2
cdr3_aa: CASSQRAGLVKQYF
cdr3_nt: TGTGCCAGCAGCCAAAGAGCGGGACTAGTAAAGCAGTACTTC

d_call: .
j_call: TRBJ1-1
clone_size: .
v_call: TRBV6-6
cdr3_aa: CASRRTANTEAFF
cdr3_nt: TGTGCCAGCCGCCGGACAGCGAACACTGAAGCTTTCTTT

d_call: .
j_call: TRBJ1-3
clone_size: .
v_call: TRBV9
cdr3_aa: CASSVRGGGNAIYF
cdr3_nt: TGTGCCAGCAGCGTTCGAGGGGGTGGAAACGCCATATATTTT

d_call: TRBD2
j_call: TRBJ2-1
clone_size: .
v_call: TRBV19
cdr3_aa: CASSILAGGSEQFF
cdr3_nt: TGTGCCAGTAGTATCCTAGCGGGAGGAAGTGAGCAGTTCTTC

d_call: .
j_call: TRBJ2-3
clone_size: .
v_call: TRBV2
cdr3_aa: CASRLSAVDTQYF
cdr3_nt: TGTGCCAGCAGATTGTCAGCGGTCGATACGCAGTATTTT

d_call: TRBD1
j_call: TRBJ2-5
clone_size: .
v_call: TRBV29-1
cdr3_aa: CSVEGQGVGETQYF
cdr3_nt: TGCAGCGTGGAGGGACAGGGGGTTGGGGAGACCCAGTACTTC

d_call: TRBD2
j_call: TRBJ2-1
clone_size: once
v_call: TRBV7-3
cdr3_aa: CASSLTSGVYNEQFF
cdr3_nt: TGTGCCAGCAGCTTAACTAGCGGGGTCTACAATGAGCAGTTCTTC

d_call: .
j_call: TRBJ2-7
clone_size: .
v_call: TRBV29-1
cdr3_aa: CSVAGSYEQYF
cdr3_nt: TGCAGCGTAGCGGGCTCCTACGAGCAGTACTTC

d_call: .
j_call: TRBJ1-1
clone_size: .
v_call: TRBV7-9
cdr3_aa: CASSLQGGLPEAFF
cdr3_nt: TGTGCCAGCAGCTTACAGGGAGGGCTACCTGAAGCTTTCTTT

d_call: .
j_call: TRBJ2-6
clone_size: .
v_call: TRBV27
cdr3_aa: CASSLLGDRANVLTF
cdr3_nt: TGTGCCAGCAGTTTATTAGGGGATAGGGCCAACGTCCTGACTTTC

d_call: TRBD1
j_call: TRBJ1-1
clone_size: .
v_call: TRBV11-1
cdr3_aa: CASSPEGQGDKGEASF
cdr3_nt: TGTGCCAGCAGCCCCGAAGGGCAGGGGGACAAAGGTGAAGCTTCCTTT

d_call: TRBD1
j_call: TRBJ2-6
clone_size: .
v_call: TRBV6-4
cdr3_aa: CASSRQGGSGANVLTF
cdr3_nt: TGTGCCAGCAGCCGACAGGGCGGCTCTGGGGCCAACGTCCTGACTTTC

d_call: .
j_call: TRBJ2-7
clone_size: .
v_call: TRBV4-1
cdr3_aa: CASSLIEAVSYEQYF
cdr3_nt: TGCGCCAGCAGCCTTATCGAGGCAGTCTCCTACGAGCAGTACTTC

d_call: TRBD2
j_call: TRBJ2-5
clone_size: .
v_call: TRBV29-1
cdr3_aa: CSVEPAGVTSRQETQYF
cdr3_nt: TGCAGCGTTGAGCCGGCGGGAGTGACTTCGCGCCAAGAGACCCAGTACTTC

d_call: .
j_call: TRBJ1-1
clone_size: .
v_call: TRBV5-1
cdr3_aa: CASSLGTYGTEAFF
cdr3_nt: TGCGCCAGCAGCTTGGGTACCTACGGCACTGAAGCTTTCTTT

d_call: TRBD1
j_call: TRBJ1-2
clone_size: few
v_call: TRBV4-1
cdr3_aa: CASSPSTGNYGYTF
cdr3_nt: TGCGCCAGCAGCCCATCGACAGGGAACTATGGCTACACCTTC

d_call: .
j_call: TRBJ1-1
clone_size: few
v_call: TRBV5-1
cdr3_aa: CASSEEVPWTEAFF
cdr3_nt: TGCGCCAGCAGCGAGGAGGTCCCATGGACTGAAGCTTTCTTT

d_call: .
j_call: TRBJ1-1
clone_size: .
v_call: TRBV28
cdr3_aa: CASSLLQGYMNTEAFF
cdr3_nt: TGTGCCAGCAGTTTATTGCAGGGTTACATGAACACTGAAGCTTTCTTT

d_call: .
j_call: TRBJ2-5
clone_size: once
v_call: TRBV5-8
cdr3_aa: CASSFMGRETQYF
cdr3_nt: TGTGCCAGCAGCTTTATGGGGAGAGAGACCCAGTACTTC

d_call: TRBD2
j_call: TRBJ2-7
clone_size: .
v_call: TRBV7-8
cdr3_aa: CASSLRTSGTYEQYF
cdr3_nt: TGTGCCAGCAGCTTAAGGACTAGCGGGACCTACGAGCAGTACTTC

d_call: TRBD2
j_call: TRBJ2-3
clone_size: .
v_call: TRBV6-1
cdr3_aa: CAIALAADTQYF
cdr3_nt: TGTGCCATTGCTCTAGCGGCAGATACGCAGTATTTT

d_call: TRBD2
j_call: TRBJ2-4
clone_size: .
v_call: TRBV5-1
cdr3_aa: CASSRLAGLKNIQYF
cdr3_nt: TGCGCCAGCAGCCGCCTAGCGGGCCTCAAAAACATTCAGTACTTC